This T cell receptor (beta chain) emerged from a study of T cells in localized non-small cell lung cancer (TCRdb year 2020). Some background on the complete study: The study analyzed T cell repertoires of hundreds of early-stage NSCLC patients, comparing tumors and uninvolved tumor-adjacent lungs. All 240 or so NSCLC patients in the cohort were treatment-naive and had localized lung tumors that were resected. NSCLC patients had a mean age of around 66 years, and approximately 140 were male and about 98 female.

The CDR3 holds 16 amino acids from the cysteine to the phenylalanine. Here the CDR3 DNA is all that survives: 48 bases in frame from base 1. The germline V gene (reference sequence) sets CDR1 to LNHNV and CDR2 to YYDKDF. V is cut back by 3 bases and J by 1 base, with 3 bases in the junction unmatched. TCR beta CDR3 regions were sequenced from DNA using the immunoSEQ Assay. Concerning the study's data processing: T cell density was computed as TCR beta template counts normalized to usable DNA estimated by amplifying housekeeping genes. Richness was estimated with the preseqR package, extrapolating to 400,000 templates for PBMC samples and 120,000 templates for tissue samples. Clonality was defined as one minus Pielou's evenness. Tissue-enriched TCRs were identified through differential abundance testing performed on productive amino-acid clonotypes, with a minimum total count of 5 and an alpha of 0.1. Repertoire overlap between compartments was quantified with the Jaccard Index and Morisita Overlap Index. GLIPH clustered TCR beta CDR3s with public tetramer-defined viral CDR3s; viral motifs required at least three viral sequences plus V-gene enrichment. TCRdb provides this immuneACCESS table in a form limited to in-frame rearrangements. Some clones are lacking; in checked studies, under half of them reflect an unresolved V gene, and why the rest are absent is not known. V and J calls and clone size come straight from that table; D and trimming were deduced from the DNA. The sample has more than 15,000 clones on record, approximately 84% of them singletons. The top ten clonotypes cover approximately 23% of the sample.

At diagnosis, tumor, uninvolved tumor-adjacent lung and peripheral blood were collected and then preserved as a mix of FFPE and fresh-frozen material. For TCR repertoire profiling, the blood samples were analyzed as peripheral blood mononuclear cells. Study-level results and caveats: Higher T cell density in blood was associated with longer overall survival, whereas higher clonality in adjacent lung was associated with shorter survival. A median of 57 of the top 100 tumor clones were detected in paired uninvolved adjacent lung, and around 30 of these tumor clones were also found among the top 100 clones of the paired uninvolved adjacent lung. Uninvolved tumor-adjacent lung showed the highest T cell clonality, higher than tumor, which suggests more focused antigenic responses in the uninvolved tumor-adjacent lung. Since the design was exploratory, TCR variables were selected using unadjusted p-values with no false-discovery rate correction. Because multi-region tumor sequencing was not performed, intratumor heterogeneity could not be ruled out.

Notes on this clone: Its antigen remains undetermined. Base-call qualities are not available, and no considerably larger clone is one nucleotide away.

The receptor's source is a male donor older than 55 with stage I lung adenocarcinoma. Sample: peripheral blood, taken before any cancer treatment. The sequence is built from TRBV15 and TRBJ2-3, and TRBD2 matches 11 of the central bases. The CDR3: CATSSALAGGTDTQYF. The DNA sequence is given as TGTGCCACCAGCAGTGCACTAGCGGGAGGCACAGATACGCAGTATTTT.